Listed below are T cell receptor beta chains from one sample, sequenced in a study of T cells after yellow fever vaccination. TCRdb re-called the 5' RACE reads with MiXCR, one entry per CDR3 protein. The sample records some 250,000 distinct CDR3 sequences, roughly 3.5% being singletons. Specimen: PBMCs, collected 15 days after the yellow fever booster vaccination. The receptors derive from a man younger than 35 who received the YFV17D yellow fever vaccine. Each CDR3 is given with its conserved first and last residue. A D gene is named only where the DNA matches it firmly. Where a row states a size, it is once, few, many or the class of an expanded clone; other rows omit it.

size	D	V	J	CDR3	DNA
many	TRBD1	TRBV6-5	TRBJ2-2	CASSRIPGQGIIGELFF	TGTGCCAGCAGTAGGATCCCGGGACAGGGTATTATTGGGGAGCTGTTTTTT
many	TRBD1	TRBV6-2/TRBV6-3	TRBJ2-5	CASSSRGKETQYF	TGTGCCAGCAGTTCCAGGGGGAAAGAGACCCAGTACTTC
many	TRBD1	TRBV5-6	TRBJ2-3	CASSSTGEEADTQYF	TGTGCCAGCAGCTCGACAGGGGAGGAAGCAGATACGCAGTATTTT
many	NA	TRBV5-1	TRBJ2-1	CASSLLRGNFYNEQFF	TGCGCCAGCAGCTTGCTTCGTGGCAACTTTTACAATGAGCAGTTCTTC
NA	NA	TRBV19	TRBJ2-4	CASSITGGVAKNIQYF	TGTGCCAGTAGTATCACAGGGGGGGTAGCCAAAAACATTCAGTACTTC
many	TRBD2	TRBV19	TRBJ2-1	CASSSGGVGEQFF	TGTGCCAGTAGTAGCGGGGGGGTAGGTGAGCAGTTCTTC
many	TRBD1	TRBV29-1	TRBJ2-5	CSVGGQGGWETQYF	TGCAGCGTTGGTGGACAGGGTGGTTGGGAGACCCAGTACTTC
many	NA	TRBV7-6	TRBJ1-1	CASSLSTPYEAFF	TGTGCCAGCAGCTTATCGACACCATATGAAGCTTTCTTT
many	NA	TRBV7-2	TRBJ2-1	CASSSRPYRNEQFF	TGTGCCAGCAGCTCTCGGCCGTACCGTAATGAGCAGTTCTTC
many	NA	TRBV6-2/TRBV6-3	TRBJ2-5	CASSYLVGGETQYF	TGTGCCAGCAGTTACCTAGTCGGGGGAGAGACCCAGTACTTC
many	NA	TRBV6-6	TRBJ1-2	CASSYGGDYGYTF	TGTGCCAGCAGTTACGGGGGGGACTATGGCTACACCTTC
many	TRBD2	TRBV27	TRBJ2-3	CASSFSSGGYKDTQYF	TGTGCCAGCAGTTTTTCTAGCGGGGGGTACAAGGATACGCAGTATTTT
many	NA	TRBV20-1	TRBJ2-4	CSARFLTVGAKNIQYF	TGCAGTGCTAGATTTCTCACGGTTGGAGCCAAAAACATTCAGTACTTC
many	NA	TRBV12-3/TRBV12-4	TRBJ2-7	CASSLAITDAYEQYF	TGTGCCAGCAGTTTAGCCATCACGGATGCCTACGAGCAGTACTTC
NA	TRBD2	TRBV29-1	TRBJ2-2	CSVREGSSTGELFF	TGCAGCGTCCGGGAGGGCAGTTCCACCGGGGAGCTGTTTTTT
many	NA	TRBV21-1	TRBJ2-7	CASSKVNSYEQYF	TGTGCCAGCAGCAAAGTCAACTCCTACGAGCAGTACTTC
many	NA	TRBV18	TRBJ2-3	CASSQTPGLSSTDTQYF	TGTGCCAGCTCTCAGACCCCGGGACTCTCAAGCACAGATACGCAGTATTTT
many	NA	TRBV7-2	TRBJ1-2	CASSLGRYGYTF	TGTGCCAGCAGCTTAGGGAGGTATGGCTACACCTTC
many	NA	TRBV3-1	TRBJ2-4	CASSHGDHQYF	TGTGCCAGCAGCCATGGGGACCATCAGTACTTC
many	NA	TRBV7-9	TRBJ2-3	CASSLRGGGVNTQYF	TGTGCCAGCAGCTTAAGGGGCGGAGGGGTCAATACGCAGTATTTT
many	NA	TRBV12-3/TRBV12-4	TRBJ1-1	CASTMWLGGTEAFF	TGTGCCAGCACTATGTGGTTAGGGGGCACTGAAGCTTTCTTT
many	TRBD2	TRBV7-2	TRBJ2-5	CASSSGLALETQYF	TGTGCCAGCAGCTCGGGACTAGCGTTAGAGACCCAGTACTTC